This T cell receptor beta chain was profiled in a study of cytomegalovirus exposure and HLA in healthy donors. Notes on the study in general: Sequencing probably produced one cluster of sequence variants that were highly shared. For most TCR beta V segments, an earlier analysis put the productive rate at about 87% or about 30% of the time. Later analysis associated a missense DCLRE1C variant with TCR beta V- and J-gene trimming. The CMV antigen specificity of three CMV-associated chains was confirmed through in vitro analysis.

PCR employed 60 Vbeta and 13 Jbeta primers. TCRdb's table, derived via immunoSEQ multiplex PCR, lists solely in-frame clones and lacks some. The table lists 150,000 to 200,000 clones, 77% of them singletons. V lost 8 bases and J 5 bases, leaving 13 bases between the germline ends. CDR1 is ENHRY, CDR2 SYGVKD, per germline. This CDR3 contains 13 residues. Comments on this clone: Its target is unknown.

V gene TRBV10-3 combines with J gene TRBJ2-1, with D perhaps matching TRBD1 (5 bases). The clonotype was recovered from a woman aged 30 to 39 in good health and CMV-seropositive. Sequenced sample: PBMCs. DNA of the CDR3: TGTGCCATCCAACAGGACCGAAACAATGAGCAGTTCTTC. This sequence encodes CAIQQDRNNEQFF.